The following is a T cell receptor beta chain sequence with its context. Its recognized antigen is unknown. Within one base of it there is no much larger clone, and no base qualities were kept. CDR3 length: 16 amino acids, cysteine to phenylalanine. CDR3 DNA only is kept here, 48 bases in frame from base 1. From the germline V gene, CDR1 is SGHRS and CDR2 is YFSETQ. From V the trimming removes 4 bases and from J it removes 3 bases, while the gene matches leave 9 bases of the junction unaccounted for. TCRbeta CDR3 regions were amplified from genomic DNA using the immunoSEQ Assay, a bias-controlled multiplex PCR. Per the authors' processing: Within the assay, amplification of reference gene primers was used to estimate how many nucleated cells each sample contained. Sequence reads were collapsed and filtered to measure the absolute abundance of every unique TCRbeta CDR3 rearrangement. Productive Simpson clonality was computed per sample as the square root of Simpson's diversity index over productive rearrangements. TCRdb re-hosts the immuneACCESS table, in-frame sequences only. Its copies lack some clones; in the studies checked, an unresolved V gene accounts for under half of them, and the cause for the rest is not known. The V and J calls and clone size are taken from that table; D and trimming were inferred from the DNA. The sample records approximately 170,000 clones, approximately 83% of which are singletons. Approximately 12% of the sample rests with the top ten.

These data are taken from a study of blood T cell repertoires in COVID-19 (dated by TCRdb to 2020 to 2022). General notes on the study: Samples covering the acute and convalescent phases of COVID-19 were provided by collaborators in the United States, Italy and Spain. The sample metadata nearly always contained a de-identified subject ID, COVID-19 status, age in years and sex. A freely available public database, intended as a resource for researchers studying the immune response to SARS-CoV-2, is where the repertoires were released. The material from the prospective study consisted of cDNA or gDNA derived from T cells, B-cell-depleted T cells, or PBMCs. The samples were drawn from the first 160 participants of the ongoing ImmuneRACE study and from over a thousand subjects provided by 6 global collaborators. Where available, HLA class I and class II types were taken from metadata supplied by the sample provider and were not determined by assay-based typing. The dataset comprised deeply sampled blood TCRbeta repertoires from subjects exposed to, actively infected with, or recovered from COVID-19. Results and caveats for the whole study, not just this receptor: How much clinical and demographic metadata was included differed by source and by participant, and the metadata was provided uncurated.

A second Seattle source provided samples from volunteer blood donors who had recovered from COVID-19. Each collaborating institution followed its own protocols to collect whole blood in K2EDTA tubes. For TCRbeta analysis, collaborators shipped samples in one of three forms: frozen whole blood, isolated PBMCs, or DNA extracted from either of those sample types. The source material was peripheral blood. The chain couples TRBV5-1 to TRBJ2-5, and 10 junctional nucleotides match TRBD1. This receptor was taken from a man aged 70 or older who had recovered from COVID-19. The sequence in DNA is TGCGCCAGCAGCGGAGCCCCGGGACAGGGGAAAGAGACCCAGTACTTC. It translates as CASSGAPGQGKETQYF.